The 32 T cell receptor beta chains in this list originate from one sample, sequenced in a study of T cell responses to AZD1222 COVID-19 vaccine. Assay used: immunoSEQ multiplex PCR; TCRdb lists only in-frame clones, some missing. This table holds around 130,000 clones, approximately 92% found once. Sequences were derived from peripheral blood, sampled on day 0 of AZD1222 vaccination. These receptors were obtained from an adult in good health.

The chain carries TRBV3-1 (or the pseudogene TRBV3-2) and TRBJ2-5, with D possibly matching TRBD2 (6 bases). CDR1 LGHDT and CDR2 YNNKEL come from the germline V gene (reference sequence). V gave up 3 bases and J gave up 5 bases, with 13 bases separating them. The CDR3 consists of 14 residues. In DNA, the CDR3 is TGTGCCAGCAGCCAGAGGAGGGCGAAGGAGACCCAGTACTTC. Its translation is CASSQRRAKETQYF.

The genes are TRBV2 and TRBJ1-4; TRBD1 agrees at 7 bases. Germline assignment: CDR1 SNHLY and CDR2 FYNNEI. The CDR3 totals 14 residues. Unmatched junction bases numbered 8, after V lost 6 bases and J lost 7 bases. CDR3 sequence: CASSATGMAEKLFF. As DNA, the CDR3 is TGTGCCAGCAGCGCGACAGGGATGGCTGAAAAACTGTTTTTT.

This chain links TRBV4-2 with TRBJ1-2; D is possibly TRBD1 (5 bases). The CDR3 has 17 residues. Germline CDR1 reads LGHNA; CDR2 reads YNFKEQ. Trimming stripped 0 bases from V and 6 bases from J, with 20 bases between. The CDR3 region is CASSQDPVGGSADGYTF. DNA for the CDR3: TGTGCCAGCAGCCAAGACCCCGTGGGGGGAAGTGCTGATGGCTACACCTTC.

V and J are TRBV7-9 and TRBJ1-5; 10 nucleotides match TRBD1. V lost 1 base, J lost 7 bases, and 4 bases stayed unmatched. In germline, CDR1 is SEHNR, CDR2 FQNEAQ (reference sequence). This CDR3 spans 15 amino acids. The CDR3 region has the DNA TGTGCCAGCAGCTTAGGACAGGGGGCGAAACAGCCCCAGCATTTT. As protein: CASSLGQGAKQPQHF.

The chain employs TRBV5-4 and TRBJ1-5, with TRBD1 as a possible D gene (6 bases). V lost 2 bases and J 3 bases, leaving 9 bases between the germline ends. CDR1 is SGHNT and CDR2 is YYREEE in the germline V gene (reference sequence). CDR3 length equals 14 residues. The CDR3, as DNA: TGTGCCAGCAGCTTACGGGGACACAATCAGCCCCAGCATTTT. This encodes CASSLRGHNQPQHF. Combining the CDR3 with reference TRBV5-4 and TRBJ1-5 gives the whole variable domain ETGVTQSPTHLIKTRGQQVTLRCSSQSGHNTVSWYQQALGQGPQFIFQYYREEENGRGNFPPRFSGLQFPNYSSELNVNALELDDSALYLCASSLRGHNQPQHFGDGTRLSIL.

The V and J genes are TRBV9 and TRBJ1-2; 11 nucleotides line up with TRBD1. Trimming cost V 0 bases and J 3 bases; bases outside gene matches: 1. Germline-derived CDR1 and CDR2 are SGDLS and YYNGEE. This CDR3 has 15 amino acids. CDR3 residues: CASSVGDRGYYGYTF. The CDR3, as DNA: TGTGCCAGCAGCGTAGGGGACAGGGGGTACTATGGCTACACCTTC.

The chain has TRBV27 and TRBJ1-3; D gene uncertain. Between the trimmed V and J ends, which lost 6 bases and 0 bases, there was a span of 15 bases. This CDR3 has 16 amino acids. Germline V gene lookup returns CDR1 MNHEY and CDR2 SMNVEV (reference sequence). CDR3 sequence reads: CASSTDGFISGNTIYF. CDR3 nucleotides: TGTGCCAGCAGCACGGACGGATTCATCTCTGGAAACACCATATATTTT.

The J gene is TRBJ1-1, the V gene TRBV7-9, with D possibly matching TRBD1 (5 bases). Between the trimmed V and J ends, which lost 5 bases and 0 bases, there was a span of 10 bases. The germline V gene encodes CDR1 SEHNR and CDR2 FQNEAQ (reference sequence). The CDR3 is 14 amino acids. The CDR3 is CASSQVQVNTEAFF. The CDR3, as DNA: TGTGCCAGCAGCCAAGTACAGGTGAACACTGAAGCTTTCTTT.

The chain carries TRBV27 and TRBJ1-6; D is possibly TRBD1 (5 bases). The germline gives CDR1 MNHEY, CDR2 SMNVEV (reference sequence). CDR3 length: 16 amino acids. Trimming pared 4 bases from V and 0 bases from J, leaving 10 bases between. The CDR3 region has the DNA TGTGCCAGCAGTTCCTGGGGGAGCTCCTATAATTCACCCCTCCACTTT. Amino acids: CASSSWGSSYNSPLHF.

This sequence joins TRBV19 and TRBJ2-1; 8 nucleotides line up with TRBD1. The CDR3 consists of 13 residues. V was pared by 4 bases and J by 7 bases, with 3 bases of the junction left unmatched. Germline V gives CDR1 LNHDA, CDR2 SQIVND (reference sequence). The CDR3 coding sequence is TGTGCCAGTAGTACATGGACAGGGAATGAGCAGTTCTTC. Amino acids: CASSTWTGNEQFF.

The chain combines TRBV7-9 with TRBJ2-1; D not resolved. The V end lost 5 bases, the J end lost 4 bases, and 12 bases lay between the germline ends. The CDR3 runs 14 residues. The germline V gene has CDR1 SEHNR and CDR2 FQNEAQ (reference sequence). CDR3 region: CASSGPGTYNEQFF. In DNA, the CDR3 is TGTGCCAGCAGCGGTCCTGGAACGTACAATGAGCAGTTCTTC.

The CDR3, as DNA: TGTGCCAGCAGCTTAGCTGGGACAGGGGATATCTATGGCTACACCTTC. This encodes CASSLAGTGDIYGYTF. This chain uses TRBV7-2 with TRBJ1-2, with 10 positions matching TRBD1. V shed 0 bases and J 4 bases; nucleotides not matched to a gene: 5. Looked up from germline, CDR1 is SGHTA and CDR2 is FQGNSA. The CDR3 totals 16 residues.

V usage is TRBV9 and J usage is TRBJ2-2, with 9 bases identical to TRBD2. V dropped 0 bases and J dropped 0; count of bases not matched to a gene: 6. CDR3 length: 18 amino acids. CDR1 is SGDLS and CDR2 is YYNGEE in the germline V gene. CDR3 loop: CASSVGLSGGSNTGELFF. The CDR3 bases are TGTGCCAGCAGCGTAGGTCTTAGCGGGGGATCGAACACCGGGGAGCTGTTTTTT.

This chain connects TRBV6-5 to TRBJ1-1; perhaps TRBD1 as D (5 bases). Trimming cost V 4 bases and J 6 bases, with 18 bases left between them. The germline gives CDR1 MNHEY, CDR2 SVGAGI. The CDR3 consists of 15 residues. CDR3 sequence reads: CASSSLGRVRAEAFF. CDR3 sequence (DNA): TGTGCCAGCAGTTCACTGGGGCGTGTTCGCGCTGAAGCTTTCTTT.

This rearrangement joins TRBV15 to TRBJ2-6; 8 positions match TRBD1. The germline CDR1 and CDR2 sequences are LNHNV and YYDKDF (reference sequence). Trimming at V came to 0 bases and at J to 0 bases, leaving 4 bases not matched to a gene. The CDR3 covers 18 residues. DNA for the CDR3: TGTGCCACCAGCAGAGAAGGGACAGGCTTCTCTGGGGCCAACGTCCTGACTTTC. Translating it yields CATSREGTGFSGANVLTF.

The chain recombines TRBV7-3 with TRBJ1-2; perhaps TRBD1 as D (5 bases). Germline-derived CDR1 and CDR2 are SGHTA and FQGTGA. The CDR3 has 15 residues. Trimming took 3 bases from V and 1 from J, leaving 12 bases between them. Written as DNA, the CDR3 is TGTGCCAGCAGCTTCTCCCAGGGTCTTAACTATGGCTACACCTTC. Translating it yields CASSFSQGLNYGYTF.

The CDR3 protein is CSVGGTGGSYEQYF. CDR3 bases: TGCAGCGTTGGGGGGACAGGAGGGAGCTACGAGCAGTACTTC. The chain uses TRBV29-1 and TRBJ2-7, with 8 bases fitting TRBD1. This CDR3 is 14 amino acids long. The J segment lost 3 bases and the V segment lost 4 bases, leaving 8 bases of the junction unmatched. The germline gives CDR1 SQVTM, CDR2 ANQGSEA.

The rearrangement joins TRBV6-5 to TRBJ1-2; 7 bases are shared with TRBD1. Germline CDR1 reads MNHEY; CDR2 reads SVGAGI. This CDR3 is 14 amino acids long. Trimming at V came to 4 bases and at J to 4 bases, leaving 6 bases not matched to a gene. The CDR3 here is CASSSTDRAYGYTF. As DNA, the CDR3 is TGTGCCAGCAGTTCGACCGACAGGGCCTATGGCTACACCTTC.

The chain links TRBV7-2 to TRBJ2-6; tentatively, D is TRBD1 or TRBD2 (5 bases each). Trimming left V 3 bases short and J 0 bases short, with 9 bases between. The CDR3 is 16 residues long. Germline V gene data show CDR1 as SGHTA and CDR2 as FQGNSA. The CDR3 sequence is CASSFLGDSGANVLTF. Here the CDR3 DNA reads TGTGCCAGCAGCTTCCTGGGGGACTCTGGGGCCAACGTCCTGACTTTC.

The V and J genes are TRBV10-2 and TRBJ2-1; maybe TRBD2 (5 bases). This CDR3 has 13 residues. Per germline, CDR1 WSHSY and CDR2 SAAADI. V dropped 8 bases and J dropped 6 bases, with 14 bases sitting between them. As DNA, the CDR3 is TGCGCCAGCCTAAGGGTAGCGATCAATGAGCAGTTCTTC. Translated: CASLRVAINEQFF.

J is TRBJ1-2 and V is TRBV2; D is ambiguous. The CDR3 extends over 14 amino acids. Trimming stripped 4 bases from V and 4 bases from J, with 13 bases between. Germline loops: CDR1 SNHLY, CDR2 FYNNEI. The CDR3 sequence: CASSVGRAFYGYTF. The CDR3 region has the DNA TGTGCCAGCAGTGTCGGACGGGCTTTCTATGGCTACACCTTC.

V usage is TRBV28 and J usage is TRBJ1-3, with D unresolved. From germline, CDR1 is MDHEN and CDR2 SYDVKM. Deletions cut 5 bases from V and 0 bases from J, with 8 bases between. CDR3 length: 14 residues. CDR3 region: CASSRTFSGNTIYF. The CDR3 bases are TGTGCCAGCAGTAGGACGTTCTCTGGAAACACCATATATTTT. The variable domain in full, with the rest retrieved from reference TRBV28 and TRBJ1-3, is DVKVTQSSRYLVKRTGEKVFLECVQDMDHENMFWYRQDPGLGLRLIYFSYDVKMKEKGDIPEGYSVSREKKERFSLILESASTNQTSMYLCASSRTFSGNTIYFGEGSWLTVV.

The CDR3 sequence is CASSPLGSRNTEAFF. In DNA form, the CDR3 reads TGTGCCAGCAGCCCATTAGGCAGTAGGAACACTGAAGCTTTCTTT. The rearrangement links TRBV7-9 to TRBJ1-1, with D uncertain. The CDR3 sequence is 15 residues long. Germline CDR1 is SEHNR and CDR2 is FQNEAQ (reference sequence). The V end lost 5 bases, the J end lost 1 base, and 14 bases lay between the germline ends.

This chain uses TRBV7-8 with TRBJ1-3; D not resolved. The V end lost 2 bases, the J end lost 0 bases, and 11 bases lay between the germline ends. Germline CDR1 is SGHVS and CDR2 is FQNEAQ. The CDR3 loop spans 16 amino acids. CDR3 region: CASSLNARSSGNTIYF. CDR3 in DNA: TGTGCCAGCAGCTTAAATGCCCGGAGCTCTGGAAACACCATATATTTT.

The rearrangement joins TRBV12-3 or TRBV12-4 to TRBJ2-1; possible D gene TRBD2, 5 bases. The CDR3 sequence is 12 residues long. Trimming cost V 1 base and J 10 bases, with 8 bases left between them. The CDR3 nucleotides read TGTGCCAGCAGTTTAGTACGGAGGGAGCAGTTCTTC. This sequence encodes CASSLVRREQFF.

The V and J genes are TRBV10-3 and TRBJ1-1; D uncertain. CDR1 is ENHRY, CDR2 SYGVKD, per germline. The length of the CDR3 is 15 residues. The ends were cut back, 0 bases at V and 4 bases at J, with 12 bases in the middle. The CDR3 coding sequence is TGTGCCATCAGTGAGTCGGACCTTGGGCCCACTGAAGCTTTCTTT. Translated, it gives CAISESDLGPTEAFF.

The rearrangement links TRBV5-5 to TRBJ2-7; D uncertain. CDR3 length equals 16 residues. The V gene's germline CDR1 is SGHKS and CDR2 YYEKEE (reference sequence). V shed 0 bases and J shed 2 bases, with 15 bases lying between them. CDR3 DNA sequence: TGTGCCAGCAGCTTGGGTAGTCCAGCTGTTACCTACGAGCAGTACTTC. Translation gives CASSLGSPAVTYEQYF.

Only one count was recorded for this clone. This sequence joins TRBV7-3 and TRBJ2-1, with D tentatively TRBD2 (6 bases). Germline CDR1 SGHTA, CDR2 FQGTGA. With 4 bases removed from V and 5 bases from J, the gap between germline ends came to 9 bases. This CDR3 has 13 residues. The CDR3 is CASSWTTDNEQFF. The CDR3 bases are TGTGCCAGCAGCTGGACTACCGACAATGAGCAGTTCTTC.

With regard to this clone: The junction departs from germline at one end; a sequencing error may be responsible. V gene TRBV2 combines with J gene TRBJ2-1; D is unresolved. CDR1 is SNHLY, CDR2 FYNNEI, per germline. CDR3 length: 11 amino acids. The DNA of the CDR3 is TGTGCCAGCAGTGAGAGAATAAGCCGACTCTTC. Amino acid sequence: CASSERISRLF. Filled out from reference TRBV2 and TRBJ2-1, the complete variable domain reads EPEVTQTPSHQVTQMGQEVILRCVPISNHLYFYWYRQILGQKVEFLVSFYNNEISEKSEIFDDQFSVERPDGSNFTLKIRSTKLEDSAMYFCASSERISRLFGPGTRLTVL.

In this sample, this clone turned up once. Other DNA sequences from this sample encode an identical CDR3 as well. V is TRBV7-2 and J is TRBJ1-2; no clear D. The CDR3 runs to 13 residues. The germline V gene has CDR1 SGHTA and CDR2 FQGNSA. Trimming took 2 bases from V and 5 from J, leaving 9 bases between them. The CDR3 loop reads CASSLKGTYGYTF. The CDR3 DNA is TGTGCCAGCAGCTTAAAGGGAACGTATGGCTACACCTTC.

CDR3 protein: CASRSGQAFGEQFF. Here the CDR3 DNA reads TGTGCCAGCAGGTCGGGACAGGCCTTTGGAGAGCAGTTCTTC. The chain links TRBV6-6 to TRBJ2-1; 8 bases agree with TRBD1. CDR1 MNHNY and CDR2 SVGAGI come from the germline V gene (reference sequence). This CDR3 is 14 amino acids long. With V trimmed by 6 bases and J by 10 bases, 11 bases remained unmatched.

This clone was seen a few times. The chain carries TRBV3-1 (or the pseudogene TRBV3-2) and TRBJ1-4; 7 nucleotides agree with TRBD1. The ends lost 6 bases at V and 0 bases at J; junction bases unmatched: 4. Per germline, CDR1 LGHDT and CDR2 YNNKEL (reference sequence). The CDR3 sequence is 15 residues long. The CDR3 DNA is TGTGCCAGCAGTTACAGGGGCGCAACTAATGAAAAACTGTTTTTT. Protein product: CASSYRGATNEKLFF.